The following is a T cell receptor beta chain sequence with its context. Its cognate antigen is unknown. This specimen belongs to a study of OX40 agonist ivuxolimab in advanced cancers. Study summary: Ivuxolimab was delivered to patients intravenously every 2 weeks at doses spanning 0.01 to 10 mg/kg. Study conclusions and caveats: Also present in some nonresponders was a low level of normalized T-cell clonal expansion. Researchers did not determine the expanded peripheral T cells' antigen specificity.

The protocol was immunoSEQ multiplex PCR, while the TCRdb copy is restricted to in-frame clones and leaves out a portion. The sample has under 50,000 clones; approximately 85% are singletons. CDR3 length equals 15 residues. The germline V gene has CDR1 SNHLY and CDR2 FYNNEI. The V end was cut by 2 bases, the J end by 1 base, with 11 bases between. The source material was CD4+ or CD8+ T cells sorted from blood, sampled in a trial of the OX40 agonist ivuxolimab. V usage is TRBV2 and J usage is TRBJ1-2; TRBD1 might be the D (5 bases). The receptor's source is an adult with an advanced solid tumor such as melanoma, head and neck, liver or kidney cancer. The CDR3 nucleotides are TGTGCCAGCAGTGAAACTTGGGGCAGTAACTATGGCTACACCTTC. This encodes CASSETWGSNYGYTF.